This TCR beta chain was recorded in a study of blood T cell repertoires in COVID-19. Study overall: Sites across the United States, Italy and Spain contributed samples from acute and convalescent COVID-19.

Only in-frame clones appear in the TCRdb table, and some are missing; sequencing was by immunoSEQ multiplex PCR. The data hold 300,000 to 400,000 clones, with about 90% observed a single time. The CDR3 consists of 18 residues. V lost 2 bases, J lost 0 bases, and 20 bases lay in between. Germline-derived CDR1 and CDR2 are LGHNA and YSLEER. The sequenced material came from peripheral blood. The V call is TRBV4-3, the J call TRBJ2-7; unclear D gene. The receptor comes from a woman aged 45-65 years with COVID-19, enrolled during active disease. CDR3 sequence: CASSQFPPGTISSYEQYF. CDR3 in DNA: TGCGCCAGCAGCCAATTCCCGCCAGGTACCATCTCCTCCTACGAGCAGTACTTC.